This section outlines one T cell receptor (beta chain) sequence together with its context. CDR1 is SEHNR, CDR2 FQNEAQ, per germline (reference sequence). The CDR3 totals 14 residues. Unmatched junction bases numbered 7, after V lost 4 bases and J lost 10 bases. These data come from a study of shared clonotypes between healthy human individuals. Repertoires were generated with immunoSEQ multiplex PCR, while TCRdb's copy carries only in-frame clones and drops some. The data contain around 1,000,000 clones, roughly 80% of them singletons. The sequencing input was memory CD4+ T cells from PBMCs. This sample's subset: CD45RA-negative fraction. The V and J genes are TRBV7-9 and TRBJ2-1; 10 nucleotides line up with TRBD2. This clonotype originated in a man aged 18 to 30 in good health. Some clones in this sample may be carry-over from other donors' samples. This CDR3 is CASSSSGSSGEQFF. In nucleotides, the CDR3 is TGTGCCAGCAGCTCTAGCGGGAGTTCTGGGGAGCAGTTCTTC.